Given below is one T cell receptor (beta chain) in context. Its antigen is unidentified. These data come from a study of T cells in localized non-small cell lung cancer. General observations from the study: Appearances in adjacent lung were noted for a median 57 of the top 100 tumor clones. Uninvolved adjacent lung showed the highest T cell clonality, exceeding tumor. Because only a single region of the tumor was sequenced, heterogeneity remains possible.

This CDR3 comprises 16 residues. Germline CDR1 GTSNPN, CDR2 SVGIG (reference sequence). Trimming shortened V by 4 bases and J by 5 bases, and 23 bases separated the two germline ends. Assay: immunoSEQ multiplex PCR; the TCRdb copy retains only in-frame clones and omits some. The profile shows some 2,400 clones, 20% to 30% of them singletons. The rearrangement links TRBV30 to TRBJ1-1; a possible D gene is TRBD1 (5 bases). This clonotype originated in a male donor aged 60 or over with stage I lung adenocarcinoma. The input for sequencing was lung tumor tissue, taken before any cancer treatment. The CDR3 DNA sequence: TGTGCCTGGACTCACGTCGTGGGGGTCTTGGGGACTGAAGCTTTCTTT. Its translation is CAWTHVVGVLGTEAFF.